This T cell receptor (beta chain) stems from a study of T cell clusters in autoimmune cytopenias. The CDR3 runs to 14 residues. Looked up from germline, CDR1 is LGHNA and CDR2 is YSLEER. TRB was amplified from roughly 250 ng of peripheral blood genomic DNA per sample. One tube held mixed TRB-A and TRB-B primer pools for touch-down PCR. TCRdb reprocessed the multiplex PCR reads, keeping one entry per CDR3 protein, no DNA. The clone table shows 4,500 or so distinct CDR3 sequences, with the ten largest holding under 25%. The chain links TRBV4-3 to TRBJ2-7. Sequences were obtained from peripheral blood. This clonotype originated in a human donor with an autoimmune cytopenia or autoimmune hepatitis (not recorded which). The CDR3 is CASSRFGDLREQYF.